The present TCR beta chain was sequenced within a study of cytomegalovirus exposure and HLA in healthy donors. Findings and limits, study-wide: What a later analysis reportedly showed was that an Asian-associated ancestry cluster had fewer N-insertions than the approximately 700-donor mean. Association of about 17,000 TCR beta sequences with HLA alleles was found at 0.05 false discovery rate in a later analysis. TCR beta V segments were, for the most part, productive about 87% or about 30% of the time in an earlier analysis.

V lost 6 bases, J lost 7 bases, and 12 bases stayed unmatched. Per the germline V gene, CDR1 is SGHTA and CDR2 is FQGTGA. CDR3 size: 15 residues. The study ran its PCR with 60 Vbeta and 13 Jbeta primers. Assay: immunoSEQ multiplex PCR; the TCRdb copy retains only in-frame clones and omits some. The table includes some 150,000 clones, 73% detected once. Concerning this clone itself: Antigen: not known.

Input material: PBMCs. The V gene is TRBV7-3, the J gene TRBJ2-1; 7 bases match TRBD2. This TCR was sampled from a human donor in good health. CDR3 coding DNA: TGTGCCAGCAGTCTTGGGGGGGGGATACAAAATGAGCAGTTCTTC. This encodes CASSLGGGIQNEQFF. The whole variable domain, filled in from reference TRBV7-3 and TRBJ2-1, reads GAGVSQTPSNKVTEKGKYVELRCDPISGHTALYWYRQSLGQGPEFLIYFQGTGAADDSGLPNDRFFAVRPEGSVSTLKIQRTERGDSAVYLCASSLGGGIQNEQFFGPGTRLTVL.